This T cell receptor beta chain was identified in a study of somatic mutations in cytotoxic T cells in rheumatoid arthritis. Overall study context: Samples taken at follow-up were obtained during immunosuppressive therapy such as methotrexate, hydroxychloroquine and sulfasalazine. Findings and caveats of the study: CD8+ clonality increased with age in rheumatoid arthritis patients but not in healthy controls. The clonality of CD8+ T cells was not significantly different between rheumatoid arthritis patients and age-matched healthy controls.

Isolation of CD4+ and CD8+ cells used positive magnetic bead selection, with purity checked by flow cytometry. The CDR3 runs to 15 residues. V lost 11 bases and J 6 bases, leaving 23 bases between the germline ends. Germline V gives CDR1 MNHNS, CDR2 SASEGT. As for this clone: Its specificity is not known.

Profiling relied on immunoSEQ multiplex PCR, and the TCRdb table lists in-frame clones only, not all of them. The sample holds 2,100 or so clones, less than 75% seen once. The sequencing used CD8+ T cells sorted from blood, collected at a follow-up visit. The chain employs TRBV6-1 and TRBJ2-1; the D call may be TRBD1 or TRBD2 (7 bases each). The receptor's source is a man in his 70s with rheumatoid arthritis. The CDR3 nucleotides read TGTGCCGGGGGGGAGTTGGGACAGCGGCTCAATGAGCAGTTCTTC. Translation gives CAGGELGQRLNEQFF.